This T cell receptor beta chain emerged from a study of shared clonotypes between healthy human individuals. General study points: Clonotype sharing among donors, it was expected, would be affected by sequencing depth. Represented diversity (both genetic and exposure-history) was limited by the small number of donors.

In the original analysis: Because ImmunoSEQ provided only junction sequences with no quality scores, the filtering differed. The assay was immunoSEQ multiplex PCR, and TCRdb's table has in-frame clones only and misses some. V, J and clone size reflect that table, while D and trimming were determined from the DNA. The sample has under 600,000 clones; around three quarters are singletons. Of note for this clone: What it recognizes is unknown.

After removal of 0 bases from V and 4 bases from J, the junction contained 3 bases not matched to a gene. Germline CDR1 is SGHNT and CDR2 is YYREEE (reference sequence). The CDR3 has 14 amino acids. The sequenced sample was PBMCs. This TCR was sampled from a woman between 35 and 50 years old in good health. Some clones in this sample may be carry-over from other donors' samples. The J gene is TRBJ2-7, the V gene TRBV5-4; 8 bases agree with TRBD2. CDR3 sequence reads: CASSLDGRGYEQYF. DNA for the CDR3: TGTGCCAGCAGCTTGGACGGGAGGGGTTACGAGCAGTACTTC.